The rows below give T cell receptor beta chains drawn from one sample of a study of post-analysis software for immune sequencing data. TCRdb re-called the PCR reads through MiXCR, storing one row per CDR3 protein. The data show about 620,000 distinct CDR3 sequences, roughly 40% seen once. Sequencing was done on a sample of blood. The receptors come from a girl aged 10 to 17 with multiple sclerosis. Each CDR3 is given with its conserved first and last residue. A D gene is named only where the DNA matches it firmly. A row's size may be missing; if present it is once, few, many or a size class.

abundance: once
v_gene: TRBV29-1
j_gene: TRBJ2-5
d_gene: NA
CDR3aa: CSVGMETQYF
CDR3nt: TGCAGCGTTGGGATGGAGACCCAGTACTTC

abundance: NA
v_gene: TRBV5-6
j_gene: TRBJ1-2
d_gene: TRBD1
CDR3aa: CASSVGQGANYGYTF
CDR3nt: TGTGCCAGCAGCGTTGGACAGGGGGCTAACTATGGCTACACCTTC

abundance: NA
v_gene: TRBV6-5
j_gene: TRBJ1-6
d_gene: NA
CDR3aa: CASSFRVEFDSPLHF
CDR3nt: TGTGCCAGCAGCTTCCGAGTAGAGTTCGATTCACCCCTCCACTTT

abundance: few
v_gene: TRBV3-1
j_gene: TRBJ2-7
d_gene: NA
CDR3aa: CASSRTTDSSYEQYF
CDR3nt: TGTGCCAGCAGCCGAACGACGGACAGTTCCTACGAGCAGTACTTC

abundance: NA
v_gene: TRBV2
j_gene: TRBJ1-2
d_gene: NA
CDR3aa: CASTTTYLNYGYTF
CDR3nt: TGTGCCAGCACCACCACATACTTAAACTATGGCTACACCTTC

abundance: few
v_gene: TRBV4-1
j_gene: TRBJ1-5
d_gene: NA
CDR3aa: CASSQEGAGGNQPQHF
CDR3nt: TGCGCCAGCAGCCAAGAGGGGGCAGGGGGCAATCAGCCCCAGCATTTT

abundance: NA
v_gene: TRBV6-1
j_gene: TRBJ2-1
d_gene: NA
CDR3aa: CVSSLGRDNNGQFF
CDR3nt: TGTGTCAGCAGCCTGGGACGAGATAACAATGGGCAGTTCTTC

abundance: few
v_gene: TRBV6-6
j_gene: TRBJ1-1
d_gene: NA
CDR3aa: CASSPGQPDTEAFF
CDR3nt: TGTGCCAGCAGTCCAGGGCAGCCGGACACTGAAGCTTTCTTT

abundance: NA
v_gene: TRBV5-1
j_gene: TRBJ2-5
d_gene: TRBD2
CDR3aa: CASSLILLAGGGQETQYF
CDR3nt: TGCGCCAGCAGCTTGATACTACTAGCGGGAGGGGGCCAAGAGACCCAGTACTTC

abundance: once
v_gene: TRBV20-1
j_gene: TRBJ1-2
d_gene: TRBD1
CDR3aa: CSAPDRGYGYTF
CDR3nt: TGCAGTGCCCCGGACAGGGGCTATGGCTACACTTTC

abundance: NA
v_gene: TRBV5-1
j_gene: TRBJ2-1
d_gene: NA
CDR3aa: CASSLPRIYNEQFF
CDR3nt: TGCGCCAGCAGCTTACCCAGGATTTACAATGAGCAGTTCTTC

abundance: few
v_gene: TRBV4-1
j_gene: TRBJ2-5
d_gene: TRBD2
CDR3aa: CASSQDTTSGSEETQYF
CDR3nt: TGCGCCAGCAGCCAAGATACTACTAGCGGGAGCGAGGAGACCCAGTACTTC

abundance: few
v_gene: TRBV20-1
j_gene: TRBJ2-1
d_gene: TRBD2
CDR3aa: CSARTSPIGEQFF
CDR3nt: TGCAGTGCTAGGACTAGCCCCATCGGTGAGCAGTTCTTC

abundance: NA
v_gene: TRBV27
j_gene: TRBJ1-2
d_gene: NA
CDR3aa: CASKTEPYGYTF
CDR3nt: TGTGCCAGCAAGACGGAGCCCTATGGCTACACCTTC

abundance: once
v_gene: TRBV20-1
j_gene: TRBJ1-2
d_gene: NA
CDR3aa: CSAAPMGGYYGYTF
CDR3nt: TGCAGTGCTGCCCCGATGGGGGGCTACTATGGCTACACCTTC

abundance: NA
v_gene: TRBV3-1
j_gene: TRBJ2-1
d_gene: TRBD2
CDR3aa: CASSQAWTSGRGDQFF
CDR3nt: TGTGCCAGCAGCCAAGCCTGGACTAGCGGGAGAGGGGATCAGTTCTTC

abundance: NA
v_gene: TRBV4-1
j_gene: TRBJ2-7
d_gene: TRBD2
CDR3aa: CASSHPTSGNRYEQYF
CDR3nt: TGCGCCAGCAGCCACCCGACTAGCGGGAATAGGTACGAGCAGTACTTC

abundance: NA
v_gene: TRBV29-1
j_gene: TRBJ1-4
d_gene: NA
CDR3aa: CSVGDLATNEKLFF
CDR3nt: TGCAGCGTTGGAGATCTTGCAACTAATGAAAAACTGTTTTTT

abundance: NA
v_gene: TRBV6-4
j_gene: TRBJ2-1
d_gene: TRBD1
CDR3aa: CASSSTGDNEQFF
CDR3nt: TGTGCCAGCAGTTCCACAGGGGACAATGAGCAGTTCTTC

abundance: NA
v_gene: TRBV14
j_gene: TRBJ2-1
d_gene: NA
CDR3aa: CASSQEWVWGTRSYNEQFF
CDR3nt: TGTGCCAGCAGCCAAGAATGGGTTTGGGGGACGCGGTCCTACAATGAGCAGTTCTTC

abundance: NA
v_gene: TRBV10-3
j_gene: TRBJ1-5
d_gene: NA
CDR3aa: CAISESGGIQPQHF
CDR3nt: TGTGCCATCAGTGAATCGGGGGGGATTCAGCCCCAGCATTTT

abundance: NA
v_gene: TRBV7-8
j_gene: TRBJ1-1
d_gene: NA
CDR3aa: CASSLDSGMNTEAFF
CDR3nt: TGTGCCAGCAGCTTAGATAGTGGGATGAACACTGAAGCTTTCTTT

abundance: few
v_gene: TRBV6-6
j_gene: TRBJ2-7
d_gene: NA
CDR3aa: CASSYSITSNRYEQYF
CDR3nt: TGTGCCAGCAGTTACTCGATAACTTCTAACCGGTACGAGCAGTACTTC

abundance: few
v_gene: TRBV7-8
j_gene: TRBJ2-3
d_gene: NA
CDR3aa: CASSFARDGLWYF
CDR3nt: TGTGCCAGCAGCTTCGCTAGGGACGGACTTTGGTATTTT

abundance: NA
v_gene: TRBV20-1
j_gene: TRBJ1-2
d_gene: NA
CDR3aa: CSASGGRANYGYTF
CDR3nt: TGCAGTGCCTCCGGAGGTCGAGCTAACTATGGCTACACCTTC

abundance: NA
v_gene: TRBV4-2
j_gene: TRBJ2-3
d_gene: NA
CDR3aa: CASSQEGRRAIDTQYF
CDR3nt: TGTGCCAGCAGCCAAGAAGGGCGGAGGGCCATAGATACGCAGTATTTT

abundance: NA
v_gene: TRBV4-2
j_gene: TRBJ2-7
d_gene: TRBD2
CDR3aa: CASSLGLGSSYEQYF
CDR3nt: TGTGCCAGCAGCCTGGGACTAGGTAGCTCCTACGAGCAGTACTTC

abundance: NA
v_gene: TRBV7-3
j_gene: TRBJ2-5
d_gene: TRBD2
CDR3aa: CASSPSGGAFETQYF
CDR3nt: TGTGCCAGCAGCCCTAGCGGGGGGGCCTTTGAGACCCAGTACTTC

abundance: few
v_gene: TRBV29-1
j_gene: TRBJ2-2
d_gene: NA
CDR3aa: CSVVSPNTGELFF
CDR3nt: TGCAGCGTTGTCTCCCCGAACACCGGGGAGCTGTTTTTT

abundance: NA
v_gene: TRBV29-1
j_gene: TRBJ2-1
d_gene: NA
CDR3aa: CSVVWSREQFF
CDR3nt: TGCAGCGTTGTTTGGTCAAGGGAGCAGTTCTTC

abundance: NA
v_gene: TRBV5-1
j_gene: TRBJ2-5
d_gene: TRBD1
CDR3aa: CASSWIGTGQETQYF
CDR3nt: TGCGCCAGCAGCTGGATCGGGACAGGGCAAGAGACCCAGTACTTC

abundance: NA
v_gene: TRBV7-9
j_gene: TRBJ1-1
d_gene: TRBD1
CDR3aa: CASSQGTGVLGTEAFF
CDR3nt: TGTGCCAGCAGCCAAGGGACAGGGGTTCTGGGCACTGAAGCTTTCTTT

abundance: NA
v_gene: TRBV12-3/TRBV12-4
j_gene: TRBJ2-7
d_gene: TRBD1
CDR3aa: CASTVGQGYSYEQYF
CDR3nt: TGTGCCAGCACCGTTGGACAGGGCTATTCCTACGAGCAGTACTTC

abundance: NA
v_gene: TRBV12-3/TRBV12-4
j_gene: TRBJ2-3
d_gene: NA
CDR3aa: CASSLALTVPSTDTQYF
CDR3nt: TGTGCCAGCAGTTTAGCGTTGACGGTACCCTCCACAGATACGCAGTATTTT

abundance: NA
v_gene: TRBV5-1
j_gene: TRBJ1-6
d_gene: NA
CDR3aa: CASSLVGGSPLHF
CDR3nt: TGCGCCAGCAGCCTGGTAGGCGGCTCACCCCTCCACTTT

abundance: NA
v_gene: TRBV10-3
j_gene: TRBJ2-3
d_gene: TRBD2
CDR3aa: CAISESAGGRTTDTQYF
CDR3nt: TGTGCCATCAGTGAGTCGGCCGGGGGGAGGACTACAGATACGCAGTATTTT

abundance: few
v_gene: TRBV7-2
j_gene: TRBJ2-3
d_gene: NA
CDR3aa: CASSLGLWAFPDTQYF
CDR3nt: TGTGCCAGCAGCTTAGGCCTTTGGGCATTTCCAGATACGCAGTATTTT

abundance: NA
v_gene: TRBV7-8
j_gene: TRBJ2-5
d_gene: TRBD2
CDR3aa: CASSSRLAGLKPGETQYF
CDR3nt: TGTGCCAGCAGCTCCCGGCTAGCGGGCCTTAAACCGGGGGAGACCCAGTACTTC

abundance: few
v_gene: TRBV5-1
j_gene: TRBJ2-1
d_gene: NA
CDR3aa: CASSLALPWDNEQFF
CDR3nt: TGCGCCAGCAGCTTGGCTTTACCTTGGGACAATGAGCAGTTCTTC

abundance: once
v_gene: TRBV11-2
j_gene: TRBJ2-1
d_gene: TRBD2
CDR3aa: CASSSWGLAGDGEQFF
CDR3nt: TGTGCCAGCAGCTCATGGGGACTAGCGGGAGACGGTGAGCAGTTCTTC

abundance: NA
v_gene: TRBV7-6
j_gene: TRBJ2-7
d_gene: TRBD1
CDR3aa: CASSRSAGTDAYEQYF
CDR3nt: TGTGCCAGCAGCAGAAGTGCCGGGACAGATGCGTACGAGCAGTACTTC

abundance: few
v_gene: TRBV6-1
j_gene: TRBJ2-7
d_gene: TRBD1
CDR3aa: CASRGQGKNEQYF
CDR3nt: TGTGCCAGCAGGGGACAGGGGAAGAACGAGCAGTACTTC